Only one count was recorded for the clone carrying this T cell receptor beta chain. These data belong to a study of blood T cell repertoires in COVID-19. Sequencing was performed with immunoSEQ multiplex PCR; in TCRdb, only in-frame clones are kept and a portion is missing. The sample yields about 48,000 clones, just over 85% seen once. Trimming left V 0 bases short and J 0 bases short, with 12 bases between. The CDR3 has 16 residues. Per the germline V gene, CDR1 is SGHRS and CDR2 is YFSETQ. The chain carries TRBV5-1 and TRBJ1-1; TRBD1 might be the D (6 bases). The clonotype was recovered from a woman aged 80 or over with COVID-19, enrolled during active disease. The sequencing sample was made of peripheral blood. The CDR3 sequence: CASSLDGGPLNTEAFF. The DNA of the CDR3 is TGCGCCAGCAGCTTGGATGGGGGCCCCTTGAACACTGAAGCTTTCTTT.